Each of the 23 T cell receptor beta chains below was sequenced from the same sample in a study of blood T cell repertoires in COVID-19. Some clones are missing from TCRdb's copy, which holds only in-frame ones; the method was immunoSEQ multiplex PCR. This table holds around 120,000 clones, around 80% found once. The sequenced material came from peripheral blood. All receptors come from a man in his 70s with acute or convalescent COVID-19.

The gene calls are TRBV2 and TRBJ2-7; D is perhaps TRBD2 (5 bases). The CDR3 has 13 amino acids. Germline V gene data show CDR1 as SNHLY and CDR2 as FYNNEI. The germline V and J ends were trimmed by 4 bases and 5 bases, with 12 bases remaining between them. The CDR3 protein is CASSVSGLDEQYF. CDR3 DNA sequence: TGTGCCAGCAGTGTCAGCGGTCTAGACGAGCAGTACTTC.

The chain is built from TRBV7-3 and TRBJ2-1; weak D call: TRBD1 (7 bases). Looked up from germline, CDR1 is SGHTA and CDR2 is FQGTGA. Trimming shortened V by 5 bases and J by 4 bases, and 15 bases separated the two germline ends. This CDR3 spans 15 amino acids. The CDR3 DNA reads as TGTGCCAGCAGCCCCAGGGGGGACCCATACAATGAGCAGTTCTTC. Translation: CASSPRGDPYNEQFF.

The chain has TRBV7-3 and TRBJ2-2; D gene uncertain. The V end lost 2 bases, the J end lost 5 bases, and 3 bases lay between the germline ends. Germline CDR1 SGHTA, CDR2 FQGTGA. The CDR3 covers 12 residues. The CDR3 sequence: CASSLRTGELFF. The CDR3, as DNA: TGTGCCAGCAGCTTACGGACCGGGGAGCTGTTTTTT.

J is TRBJ2-7 and V is TRBV12-3 or TRBV12-4, with D unresolved. V gave up 7 bases and J gave up 6 bases, with 13 bases separating them. This CDR3 is 12 amino acids long. CDR3 sequence reads: CASTLAPGEQYF. For the CDR3, the DNA is TGTGCCAGCACCCTGGCCCCTGGCGAGCAGTACTTC.

The chain has TRBV6-2 or TRBV6-3 and TRBJ2-3; TRBD1 matches at 8 bases. Germline CDR1 and CDR2: MNHEY and SVGEGT. The CDR3 has 18 residues. Trimming removed 6 bases from V and 2 bases from J; junction bases left unmatched: 16. The CDR3 here is CASSPLAADREYTDTQYF. Here the CDR3 DNA reads TGTGCCAGCAGCCCTTTAGCCGCGGACAGGGAGTACACAGATACGCAGTATTTT.

The chain employs TRBV6-5 and TRBJ1-2; a possible D gene is TRBD1 (6 bases). V lost 3 bases and J 7 bases, leaving 18 bases between the germline ends. Germline V gives CDR1 MNHEY, CDR2 SVGAGI. The CDR3 spans 15 residues. CDR3 residues: CASSYVGGAGSGYTF. The CDR3 nucleotides read TGTGCCAGCAGTTATGTTGGGGGCGCAGGAAGTGGCTACACCTTC.

The V gene is TRBV28, the J gene TRBJ1-4; D may be TRBD1 (5 bases). The CDR3 is made up of 16 amino acids. Germline loops: CDR1 MDHEN, CDR2 SYDVKM. The V and J ends lost 5 bases and 7 bases respectively, with 20 bases between them. The CDR3 loop is CASSGGLTGWIEKLFF. The CDR3 region has the DNA TGTGCCAGCAGTGGGGGACTCACGGGCTGGATTGAAAAACTGTTTTTT.

This clone was seen once. The chain joins TRBV6-2 or TRBV6-3 to TRBJ2-2; D perhaps matches TRBD2 (5 bases). Looked up from germline, CDR1 is MNHEY and CDR2 is SVGEGT. With 2 bases removed from V and 0 bases from J, the gap between germline ends came to 10 bases. CDR3 length: 16 amino acids. The CDR3 loop reads CASSYGPGTNTGELFF. For the CDR3, the DNA is TGTGCCAGCAGTTACGGCCCGGGAACGAACACCGGGGAGCTGTTTTTT.

DNA for the CDR3: TGTGCCAGCAGCCGCGGACAGCGCAGGACTGAAGCTTTCTTT. It yields the protein CASSRGQRRTEAFF. This chain links TRBV28 with TRBJ1-1; perhaps TRBD1 as D (6 bases). Trimming took 6 bases from V and 5 from J, leaving 16 bases between them. The germline gives CDR1 MDHEN, CDR2 SYDVKM. The CDR3 runs 14 residues.

V usage is TRBV11-2 and J usage is TRBJ2-7, with TRBD1 identical over 7 bases. Germline CDR1 is SGHAT and CDR2 is FQNNGV. CDR3 length: 15 residues. V lost 2 bases and J lost 3; bases outside the gene matches: 7. The CDR3 spells CASSLISGGSYEQYF. CDR3 DNA: TGTGCCAGCAGCTTAATCTCAGGGGGTAGCTACGAGCAGTACTTC.

V gene TRBV20-1 combines with J gene TRBJ1-1; 8 positions match TRBD1. V lost 3 bases, J lost 5 bases, and 2 bases stayed unmatched. There are 12 residues in the CDR3. CDR1 and CDR2 from the germline V gene are DFQATT and SNEGSKA (reference sequence). CDR3 sequence: CSASRQGTEAFF. The CDR3 region has the DNA TGCAGTGCTAGTCGACAGGGGACTGAAGCTTTCTTT.

The genes are TRBV7-2 and TRBJ1-3, with D tentatively TRBD1 (5 bases). Trimming cost V 5 bases and J 1 base, with 9 bases left between them. The CDR3 contains 14 residues. In germline, CDR1 is SGHTA, CDR2 FQGNSA. Here the CDR3 reads CASSPYRSGNTIYF. As DNA, the CDR3 is TGTGCCAGCAGCCCCTACAGGTCTGGAAACACCATATATTTT.

This clone has just one count. This chain joins TRBV5-4 and TRBJ2-3, with D perhaps matching TRBD2 (6 bases). Trimming cost V 7 bases and J 0 bases, with 15 bases left between them. The CDR3 is 15 amino acids. Germline V gene data show CDR1 as SGHNT and CDR2 as YYREEE (reference sequence). For the CDR3, the DNA is TGTGCCAGCCCCGGGGGTCGGGTTAGCACAGATACGCAGTATTTT. Translation: CASPGGRVSTDTQYF.

V gene TRBV4-1 combines with J gene TRBJ2-5; D might be TRBD1 (6 bases). Germline-derived CDR1 and CDR2 are MGHRA and YSYEKL. The CDR3 loop spans 15 amino acids. Between the trimmed V and J ends, which lost 0 bases and 5 bases, there was a span of 13 bases. In DNA, the CDR3 is TGCGCCAGCAGCCAAGAAGGGACACTGGGGGAGACCCAGTACTTC. Translation gives CASSQEGTLGETQYF.

The chain recombines TRBV6-1 with TRBJ2-7; the D gene is possibly TRBD1 (6 bases). Germline V CDR1 and CDR2: MNHNS, SASEGT. This CDR3 region has 19 residues. V gave up 4 bases and J gave up 3 bases, with 28 bases separating them. CDR3 protein: CASSVWLPQGEADYYEQYF. The CDR3, as DNA: TGTGCCAGCAGTGTATGGCTTCCACAGGGAGAAGCCGACTACTACGAGCAGTACTTC.

This clone was seen a handful of times. This rearrangement joins TRBV5-5 to TRBJ2-7; no clear D gene. Germline V gene lookup returns CDR1 SGHKS and CDR2 YYEKEE (reference sequence). The CDR3 totals 15 residues. Trimming took 7 bases from V and 0 from J, leaving 17 bases between them. CDR3 protein: CASALVAPNSYEQYF. CDR3 nucleotides: TGTGCCAGCGCACTCGTCGCGCCGAACTCCTACGAGCAGTACTTC.

This clone was observed a handful of times. The rearrangement joins TRBV5-1 to TRBJ1-1; 9 positions agree with TRBD1. The CDR3 extends over 16 amino acids. With 0 bases clipped from V and 4 bases from J, the junction kept 7 bases outside the gene matches. The V gene's germline CDR1 is SGHRS and CDR2 YFSETQ. The CDR3 region is CASSLGDRDRGTEAFF. CDR3 sequence (DNA): TGCGCCAGCAGCTTGGGGGACAGGGATCGAGGCACTGAAGCTTTCTTT.

The chain has TRBV5-1 and TRBJ2-7; no firm D call. Germline loops: CDR1 SGHRS, CDR2 YFSETQ. The CDR3 is made up of 14 amino acids. Trimming cost V 0 bases and J 0 bases, with 7 bases left between them. CDR3: CASSLEAYSYEQYF. For the CDR3, the DNA is TGCGCCAGCAGCTTGGAAGCCTACTCCTACGAGCAGTACTTC.

The rearrangement links TRBV6-2 or TRBV6-3 to TRBJ2-1; D is perhaps TRBD1 (6 bases). The CDR3 is 15 amino acids. Trimming left V 6 bases short and J 3 bases short, with 15 bases between. The germline CDR1 and CDR2 sequences are MNHEY and SVGEGT. This CDR3 is CASSRDRTLYNEQFF. CDR3 DNA sequence: TGTGCCAGCAGCCGCGACAGGACTCTCTACAATGAGCAGTTCTTC.

The gene calls are TRBV21-1 and TRBJ1-1; the table's D call, TRBD1, has no DNA check behind it. TRBV21-1 is labeled a pseudogene. The CDR3 contains 14 residues. CDR3: CASGTDREATEAFF. The DNA of the CDR3 is TGTGCCAGCGGTACGGACAGGGAGGCCACTGAAGCTTTCTTT.

V usage is TRBV4-2 and J usage is TRBJ2-4, with D maybe TRBD2 (6 bases). The V gene lost 3 bases and the J gene lost 9 bases, with 18 bases spanning the gap. CDR1 and CDR2 (germline): LGHNA, YNFKEQ. The CDR3 runs to 15 residues. Here the CDR3 DNA reads TGTGCCAGCAGCCAGTACCGGGACTCCCATCTCATTCAGTACTTC. Its protein product is CASSQYRDSHLIQYF.

V gene TRBV12-5 combines with J gene TRBJ2-1; 8 bases are a match to TRBD2. Germline CDR1 and CDR2: LGHNT and FRNRAP. V shed 8 bases, J shed 7 bases, and the junction held 10 bases outside the gene matches. The CDR3 contains 14 residues. CDR3 in DNA: TGTGCTAGTAACAAGCGGGGGTCCGAGAATGAGCAGTTCTTC. Encoded protein: CASNKRGSENEQFF.

V gene TRBV29-1 combines with J gene TRBJ1-1, with 7 bases that match TRBD1. The CDR3 sequence is 13 residues long. CDR1 and CDR2 from the germline V gene are SQVTM and ANQGSEA. With V trimmed by 3 bases and J by 0 bases, 1 base remained unmatched. CDR3 sequence: CSVEGQLNTEAFF. In DNA form, the CDR3 reads TGCAGCGTTGAGGGACAGTTGAACACTGAAGCTTTCTTT.